This passage covers 23 T cell receptor beta chains from one sample sequenced in a study of neurological immune-mediated disorders. TCRdb reanalysed the 5' RACE reads using MiXCR and keeps one entry per CDR3 protein. The sample gives about 48,000 distinct CDR3 sequences, just under 6% of which show up once; approximately 1.5% is in the top ten. Sequenced material: CD4+ T cells from blood. The receptors shown here come from a woman between 18 and 29 years old with multiple sclerosis.

The table lists this clonotype with many counts. The CDR3 DNA follows: TGTGCCAGCAGCCCAAACAGGGGGTCGGCCAAAAACATTCAGTACTTC. Its translation is CASSPNRGSAKNIQYF. The rearrangement joins TRBV6-6 to TRBJ2-4; 8 bases align to TRBD1. J lost 1 base, V lost 6 bases, and 8 bases had no gene match. CDR1 is MNHNY and CDR2 is SVGAGI in the germline V gene (reference sequence). This CDR3 spans 16 amino acids.

There are a few counts of this clonotype. DNA of the CDR3: TGTGCCAGCAGTTTTAACAGGGGGGGTGAGCCCCAGCATTTT. Translation gives CASSFNRGGEPQHF. The V call is TRBV27, the J call TRBJ1-5; 8 nucleotides align to TRBD1. The CDR3 is made up of 14 amino acids. CDR1 is MNHEY and CDR2 is SMNVEV in the germline V gene (reference sequence). J lost 8 bases, V lost 3 bases, and 6 bases had no gene match.

In its sample, this clonotype was seen many times. V gene TRBV5-1 combines with J gene TRBJ2-4; 13 positions match TRBD2. The length of the CDR3 is 20 residues. Per the germline V gene, CDR1 is SGHRS and CDR2 is YFSETQ. V shed 0 bases, J shed 6 bases, and the junction held 15 bases outside the gene matches. CDR3: CASSLEIVATSGGVGNIQYF. The CDR3 bases are TGCGCCAGCAGCTTGGAGATAGTTGCAACTAGCGGGGGGGTCGGAAACATTCAGTACTTC.

The chain couples TRBV18 to TRBJ1-3, with TRBD1 matching 7 bases. The trim removed 3 bases at V and 4 bases at J, leaving 3 bases unmatched. In germline, CDR1 is KGHSH, CDR2 LQKENI. The CDR3 contains 14 residues. The CDR3 reads CASSPGQTGNTIYF. For the CDR3, the DNA is TGTGCCAGCTCACCGGGACAGACAGGAAACACCATATATTTT.

This clonotype was observed many times. The J gene is TRBJ2-2, the V gene TRBV7-2; the D gene is possibly TRBD1 (6 bases). Trimming removed 0 bases at V and 0 bases at J, with 8 bases between. The CDR3 totals 16 residues. Looked up from germline, CDR1 is SGHTA and CDR2 is FQGNSA. The CDR3 DNA is TGTGCCAGCAGCTTAGCGGGGACACCGAACACCGGGGAGCTGTTTTTT. Translating it yields CASSLAGTPNTGELFF.

This clonotype was detected only a few times. This sequence joins TRBV18 and TRBJ1-1; no firm D call. V was clipped by 0 bases and J by 6 bases, with 8 bases between them. This CDR3 contains 13 residues. Germline V gene sequence: CDR1 KGHSH, CDR2 LQKENI. CDR3 sequence (DNA): TGTGCCAGCTCACCACCGTTGGCCGCTGAAGCTTTCTTT. As protein: CASSPPLAAEAFF.

This clonotype was recorded many times. V is TRBV20-1 and J is TRBJ2-1; 9 nucleotides match TRBD2. The germline CDR1 and CDR2 sequences are DFQATT and SNEGSKA (reference sequence). V lost 4 bases and J lost 6; bases outside the gene matches: 7. The CDR3 spans 14 residues. CDR3: CSANLAGGLNEQFF. The CDR3 coding sequence is TGCAGTGCTAATCTGGCGGGAGGGCTCAATGAGCAGTTCTTC.

This clonotype occurred many times. The rearrangement joins TRBV20-1 to TRBJ2-1; D assignment may be TRBD1 or TRBD2 (6 bases each). This CDR3 contains 17 residues. Per germline, CDR1 DFQATT and CDR2 SNEGSKA (reference sequence). CDR3 amino acids: CSGLRSIGGSRSDEQFF. The CDR3 region has the DNA TGCAGCGGCCTCAGGTCGATAGGGGGGAGTAGGTCGGATGAGCAGTTCTTC.

This clonotype was recorded many times. The chain combines TRBV6-6 with TRBJ2-2; D possibly corresponds to TRBD2 (5 bases). V dropped 2 bases and J dropped 2 bases, with 12 bases sitting between them. Germline CDR1 MNHNY, CDR2 SVGAGI (reference sequence). There are 16 residues in the CDR3. CDR3 amino acids: CASSYHSGTNTGELFF. The DNA for the CDR3 is TGTGCCAGCAGTTACCACAGCGGAACTAACACCGGGGAGCTGTTTTTT.

This clonotype has ten or more counts. The chain combines TRBV20-1 with TRBJ2-1; the D gene is possibly TRBD1 (6 bases). The CDR3 extends over 13 amino acids. Germline CDR1 is DFQATT and CDR2 is SNEGSKA (reference sequence). Between the trimmed V and J ends, which lost 4 bases and 15 bases, there was a span of 22 bases. CDR3 in DNA: TGCAGTGCTATCGGGCAAATAGGGGGAGTATTGTTCTTC. Translated: CSAIGQIGGVLFF.

This clonotype has a count of ten or more. The chain recombines TRBV4-1 with TRBJ2-4; tentative D call: TRBD1 (6 bases). The ends were cut back, 0 bases at V and 4 bases at J, with 13 bases in the middle. The CDR3 contains 16 residues. From germline, CDR1 is MGHRA and CDR2 YSYEKL. The CDR3, as DNA: TGCGCCAGCAGCCAAGATCGGGAACAGGGTAAAAACATTCAGTACTTC. It yields the protein CASSQDREQGKNIQYF.

This clonotype has at least ten counts. The V gene is TRBV20-1, the J gene TRBJ1-1; D is perhaps TRBD1 (5 bases). The CDR3 is made up of 11 amino acids. Between the trimmed V and J ends, which lost 5 bases and 6 bases, there was a span of 10 bases. The germline gives CDR1 DFQATT, CDR2 SNEGSKA (reference sequence). The CDR3 nucleotides are TGCAGTGCTTGGACATCGCCTGAAGCTTTCTTT. Amino acid sequence: CSAWTSPEAFF.

At least ten counts were recorded for this clonotype. This chain joins TRBV10-1 and TRBJ2-1; a weak D match, TRBD2 (5 bases). Germline assignment: CDR1 WNHNN and CDR2 SYGVQD (reference sequence). This CDR3 is 15 amino acids long. Trimming left V 3 bases short and J 8 bases short, with 17 bases between. The CDR3 nucleotides read TGCGCCAGCAGTGACTCCAGGTTTCCCGGGGATGAGCAGTTCTTC. Its protein product is CASSDSRFPGDEQFF.

This clonotype was recorded at least ten times. The rearrangement joins TRBV24-1 to TRBJ2-2, with no clear D. The germline V gene encodes CDR1 KGHDR and CDR2 SFDVKD. With 5 bases removed from V and 1 base from J, the gap between germline ends came to 7 bases. The CDR3 consists of 14 residues. CDR3 loop: CATSVRQNTGELFF. The CDR3 nucleotides are TGTGCCACCAGTGTTAGGCAGAACACCGGGGAGCTGTTTTTT.

In this sample, this clonotype turned up many times. The junction does not match germline at one end; this may be a read error. This sequence joins TRBV7-7 and TRBJ2-1, with D possibly called TRBD1 or TRBD2 (5 bases each). The CDR3 is 15 amino acids. Looked up from germline, CDR1 is SSHAT and CDR2 is FNYEAQ (reference sequence). The chain's CDR3 is CASSVTRDASNEQFF. CDR3 coding DNA: TGTGCTAGCAGCGTTACCCGGGACGCAAGTAATGAGCAGTTCTTC.

This clonotype was seen ten or more times. The chain recombines TRBV4-2 with TRBJ1-6; 10 bases line up with TRBD1. The V segment lost 4 bases and the J segment 10 bases; nucleotides outside the gene matches: 4. CDR1 and CDR2 (germline): LGHNA, YNFKEQ. This CDR3 is built from 14 residues. In nucleotides, the CDR3 is TGTGCCAGCAGCCGGGACAGGGGTGGGTCACCCCTCCACTTT. Protein sequence: CASSRDRGGSPLHF.

This clonotype was counted a few times. V usage is TRBV4-3 and J usage is TRBJ2-3; D is unresolved. The germline CDR1 and CDR2 sequences are LGHNA and YSLEER. The V end was cut by 6 bases, the J end by 1 base, with 8 bases between. The CDR3 extends over 13 amino acids. In DNA, the CDR3 is TGCGCCAGCAGACGCCCAGGCACAGATACGCAGTATTTT. Translating it yields CASRRPGTDTQYF.

This clonotype showed up many times. The V call is TRBV7-9, the J call TRBJ1-1, with 10 bases that match TRBD1. Germline CDR1 reads SEHNR; CDR2 reads FQNEAQ (reference sequence). CDR3 size: 15 residues. V gave up 6 bases and J gave up 6 bases; unmatched junction bases: 10. Here the CDR3 DNA reads TGTGCCAGCAGGTCAAGACAGGGGGCATTCGCTGAAGCTTTCTTT. Translating it yields CASRSRQGAFAEAFF.

This clonotype has ten or more counts. The chain links TRBV9 to TRBJ2-4; 7 positions match TRBD2. The germline gives CDR1 SGDLS, CDR2 YYNGEE. Losses at the gene ends were 3 bases for V and 8 bases for J; bases not matched to a gene: 5. This CDR3 has 13 amino acids. DNA of the CDR3: TGTGCCAGCAGCGGCGGGAGAAGGGACATTCAGTACTTC. It codes for CASSGGRRDIQYF.

This clonotype was observed many times. The rearrangement joins TRBV19 to TRBJ2-7, with D perhaps matching TRBD2 (7 bases). The CDR3 runs 13 residues. Germline CDR1 reads LNHDA; CDR2 reads SQIVND (reference sequence). Trimming removed 9 bases at V and 5 bases at J, with 17 bases between. The CDR3 reads CASRATGRDEQYF. CDR3 nucleotides: TGTGCCAGCAGGGCAACAGGGAGGGACGAGCAGTACTTC.

This clonotype was observed at least ten times. V is TRBV5-1 and J is TRBJ2-6; the D is unclear. Per germline, CDR1 SGHRS and CDR2 YFSETQ. The V end lost 0 bases, the J end lost 3 bases, and 7 bases lay between the germline ends. This CDR3 region has 15 residues. The CDR3 is CASSLVVGGANVLTF. As DNA, the CDR3 is TGCGCCAGCAGCTTGGTTGTAGGTGGGGCCAACGTCCTGACTTTC.

This clonotype was picked up many times. The rearrangement links TRBV7-2 to TRBJ1-4; D ambiguous. The CDR3 sequence is 15 residues long. Germline V gives CDR1 SGHTA, CDR2 FQGNSA. The V gene lost 5 bases and the J gene lost 8 bases, with 18 bases spanning the gap. CDR3 protein: CASSPRTGYQEKLFF. The CDR3 DNA reads TGTGCCAGCAGCCCACGGACGGGGTATCAGGAAAAACTGTTTTTT.

The table lists this clonotype with a few counts. The chain carries TRBV12-3 or TRBV12-4 and TRBJ1-1; no firm D call. The CDR3 contains 10 residues. Trimming pared 8 bases from V and 11 bases from J, leaving 12 bases between. In nucleotides, the CDR3 is TGTGCCAGCCTTGGGTTCGCGGCTTTCTTT. This sequence encodes CASLGFAAFF.